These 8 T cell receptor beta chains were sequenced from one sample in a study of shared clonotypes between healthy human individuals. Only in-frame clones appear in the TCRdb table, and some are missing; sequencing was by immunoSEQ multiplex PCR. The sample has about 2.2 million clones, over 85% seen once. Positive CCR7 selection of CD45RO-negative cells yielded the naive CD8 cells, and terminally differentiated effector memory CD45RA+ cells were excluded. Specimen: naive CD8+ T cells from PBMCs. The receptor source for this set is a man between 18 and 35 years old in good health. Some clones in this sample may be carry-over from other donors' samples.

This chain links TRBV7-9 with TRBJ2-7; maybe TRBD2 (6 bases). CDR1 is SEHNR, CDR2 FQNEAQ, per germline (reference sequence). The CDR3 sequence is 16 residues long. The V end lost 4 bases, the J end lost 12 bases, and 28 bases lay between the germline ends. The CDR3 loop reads CASSSLKGGDGPGGYF. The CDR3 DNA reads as TGTGCCAGCAGCTCTTTAAAGGGCGGAGACGGCCCCGGGGGGTACTTC.

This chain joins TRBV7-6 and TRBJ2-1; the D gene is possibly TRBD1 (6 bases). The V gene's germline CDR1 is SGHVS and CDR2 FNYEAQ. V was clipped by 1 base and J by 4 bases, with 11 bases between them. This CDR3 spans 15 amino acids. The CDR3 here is CASSLGQGRYNEQFF. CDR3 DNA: TGTGCCAGCAGCTTAGGTCAGGGGAGATACAATGAGCAGTTCTTC.

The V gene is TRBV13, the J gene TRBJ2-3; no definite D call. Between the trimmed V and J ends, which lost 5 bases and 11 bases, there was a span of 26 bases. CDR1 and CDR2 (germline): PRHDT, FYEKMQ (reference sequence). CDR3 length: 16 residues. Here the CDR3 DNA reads TGTGCCAGCAGCCTTCGGACGGCCACCCCCCCGATCGGGCAGTATTTT. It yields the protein CASSLRTATPPIGQYF.

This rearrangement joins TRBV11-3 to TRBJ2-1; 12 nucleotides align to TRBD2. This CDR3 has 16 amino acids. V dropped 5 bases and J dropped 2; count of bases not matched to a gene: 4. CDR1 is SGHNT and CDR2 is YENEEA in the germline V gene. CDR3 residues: CASSQRTSGTYNEQFF. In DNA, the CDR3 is TGTGCCAGCAGCCAAAGGACTAGCGGGACCTACAATGAGCAGTTCTTC. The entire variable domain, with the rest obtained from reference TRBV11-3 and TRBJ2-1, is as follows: EAGVVQSPRYKIIEKKQPVAFWCNPISGHNTLYWYLQNLGQGPELLIRYENEEAVDDSQLPKDRFSAERLKGVDSTLKIQPAELGDSAVYLCASSQRTSGTYNEQFFGPGTRLTVL.

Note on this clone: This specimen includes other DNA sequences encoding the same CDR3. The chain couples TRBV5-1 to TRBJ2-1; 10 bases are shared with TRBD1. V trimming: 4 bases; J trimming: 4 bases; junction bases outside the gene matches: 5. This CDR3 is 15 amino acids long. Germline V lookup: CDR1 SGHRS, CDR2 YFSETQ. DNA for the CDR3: TGCGCCAGCAGCCTAGGACAGGGGGTGTACAATGAGCAGTTCTTC. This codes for CASSLGQGVYNEQFF.

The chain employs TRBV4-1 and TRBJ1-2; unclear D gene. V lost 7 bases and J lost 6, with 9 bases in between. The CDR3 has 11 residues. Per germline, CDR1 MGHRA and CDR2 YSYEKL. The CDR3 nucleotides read TGCGCCAGCATCGGCCCGGATGGCTACACCTTC. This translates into CASIGPDGYTF.

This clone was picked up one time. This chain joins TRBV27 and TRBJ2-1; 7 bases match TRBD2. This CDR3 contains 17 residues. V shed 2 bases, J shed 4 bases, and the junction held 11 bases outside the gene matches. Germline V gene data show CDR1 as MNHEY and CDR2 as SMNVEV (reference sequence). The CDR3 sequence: CASSLLAEDGEYNEQFF. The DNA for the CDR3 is TGTGCCAGCAGTTTACTAGCGGAAGATGGCGAGTACAATGAGCAGTTCTTC.

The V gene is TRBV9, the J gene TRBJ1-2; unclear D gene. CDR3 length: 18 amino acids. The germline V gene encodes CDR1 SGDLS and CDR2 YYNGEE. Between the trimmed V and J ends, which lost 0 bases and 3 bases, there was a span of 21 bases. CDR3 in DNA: TGTGCCAGCAGCGTAGCTTTACGATCGGGAGGGCCCGACTATGGCTACACCTTC. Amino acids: CASSVALRSGGPDYGYTF. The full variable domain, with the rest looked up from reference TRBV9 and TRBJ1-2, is DSGVTQTPKHLITATGQRVTLRCSPRSGDLSVYWYQQSLDQGLQFLIQYYNGEERAKGNILERFSAQQFPDLHSELNLSSLELGDSALYFCASSVALRSGGPDYGYTFGSGTRLTVV.